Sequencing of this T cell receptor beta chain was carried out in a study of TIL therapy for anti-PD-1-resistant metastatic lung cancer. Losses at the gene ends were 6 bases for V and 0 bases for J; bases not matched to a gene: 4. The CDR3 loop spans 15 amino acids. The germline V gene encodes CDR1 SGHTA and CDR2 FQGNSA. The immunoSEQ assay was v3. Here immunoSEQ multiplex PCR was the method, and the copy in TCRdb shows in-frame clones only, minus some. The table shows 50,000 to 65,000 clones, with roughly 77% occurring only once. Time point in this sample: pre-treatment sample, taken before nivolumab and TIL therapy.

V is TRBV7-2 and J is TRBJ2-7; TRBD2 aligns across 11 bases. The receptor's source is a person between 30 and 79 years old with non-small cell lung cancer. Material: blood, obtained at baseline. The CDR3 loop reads CASRAGTSGSYEQYF. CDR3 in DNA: TGTGCCAGCAGAGCCGGGACTAGCGGCTCCTACGAGCAGTACTTC. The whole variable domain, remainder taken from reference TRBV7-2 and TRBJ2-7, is GAGVSQSPSNKVTEKGKDVELRCDPISGHTALYWYRQSLGQGLEFLIYFQGNSAPDKSGLPSDRFSAERTGGSVSTLTIQRTQQEDSAVYLCASRAGTSGSYEQYFGPGTRLTVT.